The clone carrying this T cell receptor beta chain was detected a few times. TCRdb keeps only in-frame clones here, not all; method: immunoSEQ multiplex PCR. The sample holds about 280,000 clones, around 90% seen once. This record comes from a study of blood T cell repertoires in COVID-19. The V end was cut by 1 base, the J end by 4 bases, with 11 bases between. Germline assignment: CDR1 SGHTA and CDR2 FQGTGA. The CDR3 sequence is 16 residues long. The specimen was PBMCs or T cells enriched from blood (not recorded which). This sequence joins TRBV7-3 and TRBJ1-6; unclear D gene. This clonotype was sampled from a woman aged 40 to 55 who had recovered from COVID-19. The CDR3 sequence is CASSLKRTGYNSPLHF. The CDR3 DNA sequence: TGTGCCAGCAGCTTAAAACGGACGGGGTATAATTCACCCCTCCACTTT.